The entry that follows covers one T cell receptor (beta chain) sequence. Its antigen is as yet unknown. The record originates from a study of CD8+CD57+ T cells in acquired aplastic anemia. Study information: The DNA of sorted CD4+ and CD8+ cells averaged roughly 3.2 ug. Overall study results and limits: A set of around 30 CD8+ CDR3 sequences was shared between patients and controls, and these sequences appeared highly expressed in patients. Between the patient and control groups, CD8+ Simpson's diversity did not differ significantly.

Researchers used genomic DNA as the template to profile TCR beta VDJ and CDR3. One entry per CDR3 protein, called by TCRdb with MiXCR from the reads. The table lists about 58,000 distinct CDR3 sequences, 55% to 70% of them singletons. Whoever was chosen for sequencing had shown CD8+CD57+ cell expansion by flow cytometry. The specimen sequenced was sorted CD4+, CD8+, or CD8+CD57+ T cells (not recorded which) from PBMCs. The TCR sequence derives from a human donor with aplastic anemia.

The CDR3: CSVEVRDNFYGYTF. The CDR3 bases are TGCAGCGTTGAAGTCAGGGACAACTTCTATGGCTACACCTTC. V usage is TRBV29-1 and J usage is TRBJ1-2; possible D gene TRBD1, 6 bases. This CDR3 contains 14 residues. Per the germline V gene, CDR1 is SQVTM and CDR2 is ANQGSEA. Trimming left V 1 base short and J 4 bases short, with 13 bases between.